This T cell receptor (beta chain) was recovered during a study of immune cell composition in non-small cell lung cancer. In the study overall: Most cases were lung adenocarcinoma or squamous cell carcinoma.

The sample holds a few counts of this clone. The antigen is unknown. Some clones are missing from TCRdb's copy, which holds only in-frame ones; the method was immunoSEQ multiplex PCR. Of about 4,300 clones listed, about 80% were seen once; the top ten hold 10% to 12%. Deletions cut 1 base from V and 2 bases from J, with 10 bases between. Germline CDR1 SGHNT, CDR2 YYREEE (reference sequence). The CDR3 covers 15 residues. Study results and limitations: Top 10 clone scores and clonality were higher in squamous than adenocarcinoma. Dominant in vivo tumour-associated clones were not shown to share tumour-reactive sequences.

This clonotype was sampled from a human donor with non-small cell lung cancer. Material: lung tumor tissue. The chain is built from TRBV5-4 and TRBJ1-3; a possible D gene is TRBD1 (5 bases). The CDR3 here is CASSLKGAAGNTIYF. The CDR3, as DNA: TGTGCCAGCAGCTTGAAAGGGGCTGCTGGAAACACCATATATTTT.